This TCR beta chain was found in a study of blood T cells in healthy people across ages. Germline CDR1 is DFQATT and CDR2 is SNEGSKA (reference sequence). CDR3 length: 10 amino acids. Alongside a J-beta primer mix, a sample-barcoded 5' primer served in a second PCR lasting roughly 7 to 11 cycles. TCRdb redid the calling of the 5' RACE reads with MiXCR, one entry per CDR3 protein. The data hold 730,000 or so distinct CDR3 sequences, with more than 40% observed a single time. This receptor was obtained from a woman between 55 and 75 years old in good health. The sample was blood. This sequence joins TRBV20-1 and TRBJ2-5; D call uncertain. The CDR3 loop reads CIAGAAGQYF. The CDR3 DNA reads as TGCATTGCAGGTGCGGCTGGGCAGTACTTC.